Below, 14 T cell receptor beta chains from the same sample are listed, as sequenced in a study of CXCR3-negative and CXCR3-positive naive CD8 T cells. Study-level findings and limits: TRB CDR3 hydrophobicity was greater in CXCR3-positive naive cells than in CXCR3-negative naive cells.

In preparing the TRB cDNA libraries, 5' RACE with UMI labels was used. TCRdb reanalyzed the 5' RACE reads and collapses them to one entry per CDR3 protein, without DNA. The sample shows about 50,000 distinct CDR3 sequences, and about 0.61% sits with its ten largest clones. No cognate antigen is known for these TCRs. Material for sequencing was naive CXCR3+ CD8+ T cells from blood. The subset is: CD45RO-CCR7+CD27+CD95- naive CD8+ T cells expressing CXCR3 (TNR3+). These receptors were collected from a human donor in good health. Some clones in this sample may be carry-over from other donors' samples.

This chain links TRBV6-2 or TRBV6-3 with TRBJ1-6. Looked up from germline, CDR1 is MNHEY and CDR2 is SVGEGT. The CDR3 spans 15 residues. The CDR3 here is CASATFGSYNSPLHF.

V and J are TRBV12-3 or TRBV12-4 and TRBJ2-3; as DNA is missing, the TRBD2 call by TCRdb cannot be tested. The CDR3 runs 13 residues. The chain's CDR3 is CASSIGPTDTQYF.

This CDR3 reads CASSPPDQPQHF. The chain is built from TRBV7-9 and TRBJ1-5; TCRdb proposes TRBD1, but this gene call is untestable without DNA. The CDR3 consists of 12 residues. CDR1 and CDR2 from the germline V gene are SEHNR and FQNEAQ (reference sequence).

The genes are TRBV3-1 and TRBJ1-2; the D call of TRBD1 rests on TCRdb alone, since no DNA is present to check it. CDR1 and CDR2 from the germline V gene are LGHDT and YNNKEL (reference sequence). This CDR3 has 14 amino acids. CDR3 region: CASGQDRDYYGYTF.

The V gene is TRBV6-5, the J gene TRBJ2-3; TCRdb's D gene call, TRBD2, goes unchecked for lack of DNA. CDR3 length: 17 amino acids. Looked up from germline, CDR1 is MNHEY and CDR2 is SVGAGI. Here the CDR3 reads CASTKLPLEGKTDTQYF.

V and J are TRBV5-4 and TRBJ2-1; no DNA is available, so the TRBD1 call from TCRdb remains unchecked. Germline lookup yields CDR1 SGHNT and CDR2 YYREEE (reference sequence). CDR3 size: 12 residues. The CDR3 region is CASSGFPGEQFF.

The chain recombines TRBV6-2 or TRBV6-3 with TRBJ2-3; TCRdb returns TRBD1, unconfirmable since there is no DNA. Germline CDR1 reads MNHEY; CDR2 reads SVGEGT. The CDR3 runs 16 residues. CDR3 sequence reads: CASSYSPGDSTDTQYF.

The rearrangement links TRBV14 to TRBJ1-1. The CDR3 has 15 amino acids. Germline CDR1 and CDR2: SGHDN and FVKESK. The CDR3 loop is CASSQDPGGYTEAFF.

The rearrangement joins TRBV25-1 to TRBJ1-5. Per the germline V gene, CDR1 is MGHDK and CDR2 is SYGVNS. This CDR3 region has 15 residues. This chain's CDR3 is CASSGGVFSNQPQHF.

The rearrangement uses TRBV4-1 and TRBJ2-7; TCRdb's D call of TRBD1 is untestable without DNA. Germline V CDR1 and CDR2: MGHRA, YSYEKL. CDR3 length: 17 residues. CDR3 amino acids: CASSQVSSLQGSYEQYF.

The chain uses TRBV19 and TRBJ1-5; TCRdb gives TRBD1 as the D gene, but with no DNA this cannot be confirmed. This CDR3 is 15 amino acids long. CDR1 is LNHDA and CDR2 is SQIVND in the germline V gene (reference sequence). CDR3 amino acids: CASSLGQGGNQPQHF.

The rearrangement uses TRBV4-3 and TRBJ2-2; the TCRdb D gene call, TRBD1, has no DNA to confirm it. This CDR3 has 16 amino acids. The germline V gene encodes CDR1 LGHNA and CDR2 YSLEER. The CDR3 sequence is CASSQDNRGLTGELFF.

The V gene is TRBV7-9, the J gene TRBJ1-1. Germline CDR1 reads SEHNR; CDR2 reads FQNEAQ (reference sequence). This CDR3 is built from 12 residues. The CDR3 here is CASSVQGAEAFF.

V is TRBV12-3 or TRBV12-4 and J is TRBJ1-3. The CDR3 totals 13 residues. The CDR3 here is CASWQETGNTIYF.